This TCR beta chain was documented in a study of OX40 agonist ivuxolimab in advanced cancers. This CDR3 is built from 11 residues. Germline assignment: CDR1 SGHDN and CDR2 FVKESK. V lost 5 bases and J lost 4, with 5 bases in between. Clones were sequenced by immunoSEQ multiplex PCR, and TCRdb holds only the in-frame ones, with some missing. The sample contains some 80,000 clones, roughly 89% of which appear only once. The sample here was CD4+ or CD8+ T cells sorted from blood, taken in a trial of the OX40 agonist ivuxolimab. The genes are TRBV14 and TRBJ1-2; D perhaps matches TRBD1 (5 bases). The sequence was obtained from an adult with an advanced solid tumor such as melanoma, head and neck, liver or kidney cancer. The CDR3 region is CASSGGYGYTF. CDR3 DNA sequence: TGTGCCAGCAGCGGGGGCTATGGCTACACCTTC.